Listed here are 24 T cell receptor beta chains from one sample, sequenced in a study of T cell responses to AZD1222 COVID-19 vaccine. Here immunoSEQ multiplex PCR was the method, and the copy in TCRdb shows in-frame clones only, minus some. The repertoire holds about 82,000 clones, 90% seen once, with roughly 5.2% in the top ten. This material consisted of peripheral blood, taken on day 0 of AZD1222 vaccination. These receptors all stem from an adult in good health.

This clone has just a few counts. This chain links TRBV10-3 with TRBJ1-2, with D uncertain. Per the germline V gene, CDR1 is ENHRY and CDR2 is SYGVKD. Trimming removed 11 bases at V and 1 base at J, with 23 bases between. This CDR3 is built from 16 residues. CDR3 sequence reads: CASTNRLTQDNYGYTF. For the CDR3, the DNA is TGTGCCTCGACTAACCGCCTAACTCAGGATAACTATGGCTACACCTTC.

The gene calls are TRBV28 and TRBJ1-3; D is unresolved. CDR1 is MDHEN, CDR2 SYDVKM, per germline. This CDR3 is 16 amino acids long. Trimming took 4 bases from V and 0 from J, leaving 13 bases between them. The CDR3 DNA sequence: TGTGCCAGCAGTTCCCTTTCGAGCATCTCTGGAAACACCATATATTTT. Encoded protein: CASSSLSSISGNTIYF. Full variable domain (remainder filled in from reference TRBV28 and TRBJ1-3): DVKVTQSSRYLVKRTGEKVFLECVQDMDHENMFWYRQDPGLGLRLIYFSYDVKMKEKGDIPEGYSVSREKKERFSLILESASTNQTSMYLCASSSLSSISGNTIYFGEGSWLTVV.

A single count supports this clone. This chain uses TRBV7-2 with TRBJ1-5; D may be TRBD1 (5 bases). V was pared by 0 bases and J by 0 bases, with 9 bases between. From germline, CDR1 is SGHTA and CDR2 FQGNSA. The CDR3 sequence is 16 residues long. Here the CDR3 reads CASSLATAYSNQPQHF. The DNA for the CDR3 is TGTGCCAGCAGCTTAGCGACAGCATATAGCAATCAGCCCCAGCATTTT.

The chain recombines TRBV7-2 with TRBJ2-5; 7 nucleotides align to TRBD2. CDR3 size: 14 residues. V lost 2 bases to trimming and J lost 2 bases; unmatched junction nucleotides: 2. CDR1 SGHTA and CDR2 FQGNSA come from the germline V gene. The CDR3 sequence is CASSLRREQETQYF. DNA of the CDR3: TGTGCCAGCAGCTTACGGCGGGAGCAAGAGACCCAGTACTTC.

In its sample, this clone was seen once. The chain links TRBV19 to TRBJ1-1; 10 bases are shared with TRBD1. Germline V CDR1 and CDR2: LNHDA, SQIVND (reference sequence). CDR3 size: 18 residues. The V and J ends lost 5 bases and 0 bases, in that order; junction bases with no gene match: 12. The CDR3 nucleotides read TGTGCCAGTAGTTTCCACGGGACAGGGGTCCACATGAACACTGAAGCTTTCTTT. This encodes CASSFHGTGVHMNTEAFF.

The genes are TRBV9 and TRBJ2-2; D gene ambiguous. Germline CDR1 reads SGDLS; CDR2 reads YYNGEE. The CDR3 runs to 13 residues. Trimming pared 0 bases from V and 4 bases from J, leaving 4 bases between. The CDR3 DNA reads TGTGCCAGCAGCGTAGAGGTCACCGGGGAGCTGTTTTTT. Translated, it gives CASSVEVTGELFF.

The gene calls are TRBV11-1 and TRBJ1-1, with 9 nucleotides matching TRBD1. The length of the CDR3 is 15 residues. The V gene end was trimmed by 4 bases and the J gene end by 0 bases; junction bases not matched to a gene: 3. The germline V gene encodes CDR1 SGHAT and CDR2 FQDESV (reference sequence). CDR3: CASSSGQGLNTEAFF. CDR3 bases: TGTGCCAGCAGCTCGGGACAGGGTCTGAACACTGAAGCTTTCTTT.

This clone was seen only a few times. The chain uses TRBV20-1 and TRBJ1-2; D call uncertain. The CDR3 covers 11 residues. V gave up 4 bases and J gave up 8 bases, with 11 bases separating them. The germline V gene has CDR1 DFQATT and CDR2 SNEGSKA (reference sequence). The CDR3 coding sequence is TGCAGTGCTACGTTTCTGGGAGGCTACACCTTC. Translated, it gives CSATFLGGYTF.

This chain uses TRBV29-1 with TRBJ2-1; D is perhaps TRBD1 (5 bases). Germline V CDR1 and CDR2: SQVTM, ANQGSEA. This CDR3 contains 18 residues. The ends were cut back, 7 bases at V and 3 bases at J, with 28 bases in the middle. CDR3 in DNA: TGCAGCGCACACCCCTTTGGTGGCAGGGAAAGGGGCTACAATGAGCAGTTCTTC. This translates into CSAHPFGGRERGYNEQFF.

The CDR3 is CASTQLQGRNEQYF. CDR3 DNA sequence: TGTGCCAGCACCCAATTACAGGGGAGGAACGAGCAGTACTTC. This chain links TRBV6-5 with TRBJ2-7, with D perhaps TRBD1 (7 bases). Looked up from germline, CDR1 is MNHEY and CDR2 is SVGAGI. Trimming left V 7 bases short and J 5 bases short, with 18 bases between. The CDR3 is made up of 14 amino acids.

The CDR3 is CASSPPSLQGAFYTGELFF. The CDR3 DNA is TGTGCCAGCTCACCACCCAGCCTGCAGGGGGCGTTTTACACCGGGGAGCTGTTTTTT. The genes are TRBV18 and TRBJ2-2; 8 nucleotides agree with TRBD1. Per germline, CDR1 KGHSH and CDR2 LQKENI. V dropped 0 bases and J dropped 3; count of bases not matched to a gene: 12. This CDR3 comprises 19 residues.

The chain joins TRBV7-9 to TRBJ1-1; no clear D. From germline, CDR1 is SEHNR and CDR2 FQNEAQ (reference sequence). This CDR3 is built from 13 residues. With 2 bases removed from V and 2 bases from J, the gap between germline ends came to 6 bases. CDR3 region: CASSLSANTEAFF. The CDR3 DNA is TGTGCCAGCAGCTTATCAGCCAACACTGAAGCTTTCTTT.

This chain uses TRBV5-6 with TRBJ2-4, with 10 bases that match TRBD2. This CDR3 spans 19 amino acids. The ends lost 1 base at V and 3 bases at J; junction bases unmatched: 13. CDR1 SGHDT and CDR2 YYEEEE come from the germline V gene. Written as DNA, the CDR3 is TGTGCCAGCAGCTTGACGGTCTCAGCGGGGGGGCCGGGCAAAAACATTCAGTACTTC. Its translation: CASSLTVSAGGPGKNIQYF.

V and J are TRBV28 and TRBJ1-1, with D perhaps matching TRBD1 (6 bases). The CDR3 consists of 11 residues. Deletions cut 7 bases from V and 5 bases from J, with 8 bases between. The V gene's germline CDR1 is MDHEN and CDR2 SYDVKM. The CDR3 loop is CASIQGTEAFF. The CDR3 DNA reads as TGTGCCAGCATTCAGGGGACTGAAGCTTTCTTT.

The rearrangement joins TRBV5-8 to TRBJ1-4; D is perhaps TRBD1 (5 bases). V was clipped by 6 bases and J by 0 bases, with 18 bases between them. Per the germline V gene, CDR1 is SGHTS and CDR2 is YDEGEE. The CDR3 loop spans 17 amino acids. CDR3 sequence (DNA): TGTGCCAGCAACCAGTACAGGAATATTGCAACTAATGAAAAACTGTTTTTT. It yields the protein CASNQYRNIATNEKLFF.

CDR3 loop: CASSYGAEKDYGYTF. DNA for the CDR3: TGTGCCAGCAGTTACGGGGCAGAAAAGGACTATGGCTACACCTTC. The V gene is TRBV6-5, the J gene TRBJ1-2, with D perhaps TRBD1 (5 bases). Germline-derived CDR1 and CDR2 are MNHEY and SVGAGI. This CDR3 contains 15 residues. V was cut by 2 bases and J by 3 bases, with 13 bases left in between.

The chain combines TRBV15 with TRBJ2-3, with D hard to call. CDR3 length: 15 residues. Trimming cost V 0 bases and J 5 bases, with 12 bases left between them. Germline CDR1 and CDR2: LNHNV and YYDKDF (reference sequence). The CDR3 loop reads CATSREFPFRDTQYF. In DNA, the CDR3 is TGTGCCACCAGCAGAGAGTTCCCCTTTCGAGATACGCAGTATTTT.

The gene calls are TRBV19 and TRBJ1-1; possible D gene TRBD1, 6 bases. Trimming took 3 bases from V and 4 from J, leaving 15 bases between them. The V gene's germline CDR1 is LNHDA and CDR2 SQIVND (reference sequence). This CDR3 spans 15 amino acids. This CDR3 reads CASSILKQGPTEAFF. The CDR3, as DNA: TGTGCCAGTAGTATTCTCAAACAGGGACCCACTGAAGCTTTCTTT.

The CDR3 is CASSLVGEKLFF. The CDR3 DNA is TGTGCCAGCAGCTTAGTAGGTGAAAAACTGTTTTTT. The rearrangement links TRBV11-2 to TRBJ1-4; D is unclear. The CDR3 contains 12 residues. V lost 1 base to trimming and J lost 7 bases, with 4 bases between them. Germline V CDR1 and CDR2: SGHAT, FQNNGV.

V and J are TRBV6-5 and TRBJ2-2; D is perhaps TRBD1 (6 bases). This CDR3 is 15 amino acids long. Between the trimmed V and J ends, which lost 6 bases and 1 base, there was a span of 12 bases. Germline assignment: CDR1 MNHEY and CDR2 SVGAGI. This CDR3 is CASRDSSRNTGELFF. CDR3 coding DNA: TGTGCCAGCAGGGACAGCTCTAGGAACACCGGGGAGCTGTTTTTT.

The chain is built from TRBV2 and TRBJ2-2; D is unresolved. V was cut by 6 bases and J by 6 bases, with 8 bases left in between. The CDR3 sequence is 12 residues long. The germline V gene has CDR1 SNHLY and CDR2 FYNNEI. The CDR3 sequence is CASRKMSGELFF. As DNA, the CDR3 is TGTGCCAGCAGGAAGATGTCCGGGGAGCTGTTTTTT. The full variable domain, rest sourced from reference TRBV2 and TRBJ2-2, is EPEVTQTPSHQVTQMGQEVILRCVPISNHLYFYWYRQILGQKVEFLVSFYNNEISEKSEIFDDQFSVERPDGSNFTLKIRSTKLEDSAMYFCASRKMSGELFFGEGSRLTVL.

This chain connects TRBV12-3 or TRBV12-4 to TRBJ1-1; D gene uncertain. V was pared by 3 bases and J by 7 bases, with 9 bases between. The CDR3 length is 12 residues. The CDR3 region has the DNA TGTGCCAGCAGTTTCGGGTATAATGAAGCTTTCTTT. It specifies CASSFGYNEAFF.

V usage is TRBV6-2 or TRBV6-3 and J usage is TRBJ2-7; TRBD2 matches 8 bases. There are 16 residues in the CDR3. Losses at the gene ends were 6 bases for V and 2 bases for J; bases not matched to a gene: 12. Germline loops: CDR1 MNHEY, CDR2 SVGEGT. CDR3 protein: CASSHPTGGAAYEQYF. The CDR3 DNA reads as TGTGCCAGCAGCCATCCGACGGGGGGGGCCGCCTACGAGCAGTACTTC.

Points on this clone: The sample holds other DNA sequences that translate to the same CDR3. The chain links TRBV19 to TRBJ1-2; no firm D call. CDR1 and CDR2 from the germline V gene are LNHDA and SQIVND (reference sequence). The CDR3 is made up of 14 amino acids. With 7 bases removed from V and 2 bases from J, the gap between germline ends came to 14 bases. This chain's CDR3 is CASNSEVQNYGYTF. The CDR3 DNA reads as TGTGCCAGTAACTCGGAGGTACAGAACTATGGCTACACCTTC.